The T cell receptor (beta chain) described here comes from a study of neurological immune-mediated disorders. Trimming removed 1 base from V and 2 bases from J, with 8 bases in between. This CDR3 contains 14 residues. CDR1 is LGHNA and CDR2 is YNFKEQ in the germline V gene. Study results and caveats: The greatest TCR clonal expansion appeared in HTLV-1-associated myelopathy and the smallest, falling below healthy controls, in multiple sclerosis. Phylogenetic grouping assigned the repertoires of 18 of 34 multiple sclerosis patients to a single cluster of related CDR3 sequences. This cluster may be a repertoire-level signature.

Sequencing runs each yielded over 180 million TCR-beta sequences from 15-18 subjects. Via MiXCR, TCRdb re-called the 5' RACE reads, giving one row per CDR3 protein. This sample has tens of thousands of distinct CDR3 sequences; under 2% occur once, and the top ten carry around 2.1%. At least ten counts were recorded for this clonotype. Its antigen remains unknown. This receptor was identified in a woman between 40 and 55 years old with multiple sclerosis. The sequenced sample was PBMCs. This chain links TRBV4-2 with TRBJ1-2; the D gene is possibly TRBD1 (5 bases). The DNA of the CDR3 is TGTGCCAGCAGCCAAGGGAGGACAAACTATGGCTACACCTTC. It codes for CASSQGRTNYGYTF.